The T cell receptor beta chain under discussion was sequenced for a study of blood T cell repertoires in COVID-19. The overall study: Some COVID-19 samples were acute and others convalescent; all came from the United States, Italy and Spain. PBMCs, B-cell-depleted T cells, or T cells provided the cDNA or gDNA that made up the material.

From germline, CDR1 is SGHTS and CDR2 YDEGEE. The CDR3 consists of 16 residues. Trimming shortened V by 0 bases and J by 11 bases, and 22 bases separated the two germline ends. How the authors handled the data: It was from reference gene primer amplification that nucleated cell counts were estimated. Using immunoSEQ multiplex PCR, the repertoire was profiled, and TCRdb retains in-frame clones only, with some absent. D and trimming come from the DNA, and the V and J calls and clone size come from that table. The sample carries over 90,000 clones, over 75% recorded once. The TCR sequence derives from a man between 60 and 70 years old with acute or convalescent COVID-19. Specimen: peripheral blood. The rearrangement links TRBV5-8 to TRBJ2-3, with a possible D match to TRBD1 (6 bases). The CDR3, as DNA: TGTGCCAGCAGCTTGGTGGGGCCAGGGGCCGCCGGAGGGCAGTATTTT. It codes for CASSLVGPGAAGGQYF.